The entry below gives a single T cell receptor beta chain sequence along with its context. The V gene end was trimmed by 5 bases and the J gene end by 5 bases; junction bases not matched to a gene: 1. This CDR3 has 14 residues. Looked up from germline, CDR1 is SGHTA and CDR2 is FQGNSA. The data were taken from a study of blood T cell repertoires in COVID-19. As for the study in general: Collection of acute and convalescent COVID-19 samples took place in the United States, Italy and Spain. PBMCs, B-cell-depleted T cells, or T cells provided the cDNA or gDNA that made up the material.

Under the authors' procedure: Estimation of nucleated cell counts relied on the amplification of reference gene primers. The method was immunoSEQ multiplex PCR; TCRdb's version includes in-frame clones alone and lacks a portion of them. The V and J calls and clone size were taken over from that table, and D and trimming were inferred from the DNA. The sample contains about 180,000 clones, approximately 90% of which appear only once. Sequences were obtained from peripheral blood. The chain uses TRBV7-2 and TRBJ2-5; 14 bases agree with TRBD2. This clonotype originated in a man aged 18 to 30 who had recovered from COVID-19. CDR3: CASSRTSGRETQYF. For the CDR3, the DNA is TGTGCCAGCAGCCGGACTAGCGGGAGGGAGACCCAGTACTTC.